This T cell receptor beta chain was found in a study of shared clonotypes between healthy human individuals (dated by TCRdb to about 2020). In terms of the full investigation: The cohort included a few men and a couple of women between 18 and 49 years of age. Per donor, three plates each were used for CD4 naive and CD4 memory, two for CD8 naive, and one for CD8 memory. To estimate repertoire size and how much clonotype sharing occurs between individuals, the study deeply sequenced the blood TCR repertoires of a handful of healthy adults. To increase sequencing depth and limit assay-specific biases, different laboratories used diverse techniques to prepare libraries and sequence TCR repertoires. Per donor, leukapheresis produced somewhere between about 0.8 and 9 billion PBMCs. Points the paper makes about the study in general: The small number of donors limited the genetic and exposure-history diversity represented. Only blood was sampled, and tissue TCR repertoires likely differ from those in blood. Compared with non-shared clonotypes, the clonotypes found in all four sorted-subset donors had higher generation probabilities. Pairwise subsampling indicated that sequencing depth was expected to affect the degree of clonotype sharing among donors. Across several donors, approximately 5% of naive CD4, around 3.5% of naive CD8, around 2.5% of memory CD4, and roughly 0.4% of memory CD8 clonotypes were shared. Estimated clonotype richness was generally larger for naive than for memory subsets. Rarefaction of sorted-subset datasets indicated incomplete sequencing despite the large sequencing depth.

Using the deep immunoSEQ assay, multiplex PCR amplified TCR CDR3 regions from genomic DNA. Extracted genomic DNA from each cell subset was spread evenly across all wells of several immunoSEQ 96-well plates, with each plate serving as a replicate. For sorted subsets, each replicate PCR was loaded with about 0.2 ug genomic DNA, equivalent to approximately 27,000 T cell genomes. Purified libraries were measured with a Qubit 3.0 fluorometer, size-checked on a Bioanalyzer 2100, and measured again with the KAPA Library Quantification kit. Every immunoSEQ 96-well plate was sequenced on a separate single-read 150-cycle Illumina NextSeq 550 flow cell. Per the authors' processing: The immunoSEQ output contained only junctional sequences without quality scores, so filtering could not match that applied to full-length reads. Sequences were annotated with PyIR, a Python wrapper for IgBLAST v1.9, using IMGT germline references to assign V/J genes and CDR3. Reads were removed for weak V/J assignments (E-value above 1e-6), missing CDR3, stop codons, out-of-frame junctions, or ambiguous translated residues. V3J clonotypes were defined by identical inferred V gene, J gene, and CDR3 amino acid sequence. Percentage overlap between repertoires was computed as shared unique clonotypes divided by the size of the smaller repertoire. Richness of each repertoire was evaluated using RTK rarefaction, the Chao1 estimator, and Recon v2.1 estimates of unobserved clonotypes. OLGA was used to compute generation probabilities for all TCRbeta clonotypes that the gDNA method yielded from a handful of donors. The immuneACCESS repertoire file appears here via TCRdb, limited to in-frame rearrangements. These files lack a portion of the clones; in checked studies, under half of the deficit traces to unresolved V genes, and the cause of the others is not known. V, J and clone size derive from that table, while D and trimming were established from the DNA sequence. The sample table contains more than 2 million clones; only one count was recorded for 95% of them. Roughly 0.13% of the sample is held by the ten biggest clonotypes.

A note on this clone: There is no known antigen for this receptor. No quality values exist for individual bases; no much larger clone is one base distant.

The donors were healthy, HIV-negative adults who had no recently reported acute infections or vaccinations. All donors were Caucasian adults living in Nashville, Tennessee, USA. Magnetic negative selection was used to enrich CD4+ T cells, after which naive cells were positively selected on CD45RA and the negative fraction became the memory subset. Blood was obtained by leukapheresis, after which PBMCs were separated by Ficoll-Histopaque density gradient centrifugation and cryopreserved in liquid nitrogen vapor phase. Analytical flow cytometry was used to check the purity and quantity of each magnetically sorted T cell population. Genomic DNA was isolated from each sorted fraction and quantified by UV absorbance on a Nanodrop 2000c. V loses 1 base of germline sequence and J loses 9 bases, and the interval between the two ends is 16 bases. Per the germline V gene, SGHTA is the CDR1 and FQGNSA is the CDR2. Taken from cysteine to phenylalanine, the CDR3 has 16 residues. The kept DNA is CDR3 alone, 48 bases in frame from the first base.

The receptor was isolated from a man younger than 35 in good health. The rearranged chain carries TRBV7-2 and TRBJ1-6, and possibly TRBD1, on 5 matching bases. Source material: naive CD4+ T cells sorted from blood. The label giving this sample's cell subset or site can be read as: CD45RA+ positively selected. The DNA sequence follows: TGTGCCAGCAGCTTAGAGGTTAGGGGACTGAGTTCACCCCTCCACTTT. It translates as CASSLEVRGLSSPLHF. Where the CDR3 stops, the reference TRBV7-2 and TRBJ1-6 genes take over; the full variable domain is GAGVSQSPSNKVTEKGKDVELRCDPISGHTALYWYRQSLGQGLEFLIYFQGNSAPDKSGLPSDRFSAERTGGSVSTLTIQRTQQEDSAVYLCASSLEVRGLSSPLHFGNGTRLTVT.